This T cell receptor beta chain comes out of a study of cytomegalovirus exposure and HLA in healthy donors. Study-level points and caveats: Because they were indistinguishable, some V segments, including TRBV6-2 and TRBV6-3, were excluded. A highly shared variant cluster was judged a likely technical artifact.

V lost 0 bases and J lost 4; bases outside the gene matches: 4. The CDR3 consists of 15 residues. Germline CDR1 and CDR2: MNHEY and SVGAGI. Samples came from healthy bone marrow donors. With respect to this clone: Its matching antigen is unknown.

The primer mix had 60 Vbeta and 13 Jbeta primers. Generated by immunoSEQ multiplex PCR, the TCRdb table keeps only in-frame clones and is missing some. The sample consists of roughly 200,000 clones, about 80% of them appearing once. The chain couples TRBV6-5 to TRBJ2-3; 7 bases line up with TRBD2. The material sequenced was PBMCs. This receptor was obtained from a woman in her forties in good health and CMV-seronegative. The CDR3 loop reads CASSYSPTSADTQYF. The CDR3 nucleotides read TGTGCCAGCAGTTACTCCCCAACTAGCGCAGATACGCAGTATTTT.